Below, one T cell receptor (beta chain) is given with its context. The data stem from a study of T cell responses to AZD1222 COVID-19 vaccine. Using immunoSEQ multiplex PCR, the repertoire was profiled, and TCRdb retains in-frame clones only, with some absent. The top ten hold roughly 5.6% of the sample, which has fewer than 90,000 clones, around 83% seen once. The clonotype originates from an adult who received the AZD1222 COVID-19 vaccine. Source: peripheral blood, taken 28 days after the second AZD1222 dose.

The CDR3 DNA reads TGTGCCAGCAGCCAAACCCGTAACAGGGGCCGTGGGACCGGGGAGCTGTTTTTT. It encodes CASSQTRNRGRGTGELFF. V is TRBV4-2 and J is TRBJ2-2; TRBD1 matches 7 bases. Germline CDR1 is LGHNA and CDR2 is YNFKEQ. Unmatched junction bases numbered 14, after V lost 2 bases and J lost 5 bases. The CDR3 is 18 amino acids.